This T cell receptor (beta chain) appears in the sequencing data of a study of CD8+CD57+ T cells in acquired aplastic anemia. Study-wide context: Isolated CD4+ and CD8+ cells, once sorted, yielded DNA averaging about 3.1 ug. Study-wide results and limits: Researchers report that some 31 CD8+ CDR3 sequences appeared in both patients and controls.

TCR beta VDJ combinations and CDR3 sequences were profiled from genomic DNA. TCRdb fed the reads into MiXCR, producing one record per CDR3 protein. This table has some 200,000 distinct CDR3 sequences, less than 60% appearing once. Sequencing was done on patients that had shown CD8+CD57+ cell expansion by flow cytometry. Among the patients, none had received any therapy at the time of blood sampling. This CDR3 spans 15 amino acids. Germline-derived CDR1 and CDR2 are MNHEY and SVGAGI. V lost 6 bases and J 4 bases, leaving 16 bases between the germline ends. This clonotype showed up many times. No antigen is known for it.

The V and J genes are TRBV6-5 and TRBJ1-3; no clear D. This TCR came from a human donor with aplastic anemia. Input material: sorted CD4+, CD8+, or CD8+CD57+ T cells (not recorded which) from PBMCs. The CDR3 nucleotides are TGTGCCAGCAGCTTTACTCGAGATCCGGGAAACACCATATATTTT. This translates into CASSFTRDPGNTIYF.